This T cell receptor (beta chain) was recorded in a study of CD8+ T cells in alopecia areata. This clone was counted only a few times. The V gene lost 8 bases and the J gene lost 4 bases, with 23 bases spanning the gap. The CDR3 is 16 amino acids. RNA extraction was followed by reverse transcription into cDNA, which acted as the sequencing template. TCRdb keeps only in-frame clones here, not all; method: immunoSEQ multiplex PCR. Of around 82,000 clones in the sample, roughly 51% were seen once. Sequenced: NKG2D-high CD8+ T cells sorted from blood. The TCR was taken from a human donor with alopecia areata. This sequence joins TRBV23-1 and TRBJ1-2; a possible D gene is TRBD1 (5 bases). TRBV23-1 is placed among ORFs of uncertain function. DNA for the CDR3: TGCGCCAGCGACACAATCACGGGGGTGCGCGTCTATGGCTACACCTTC. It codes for CASDTITGVRVYGYTF.